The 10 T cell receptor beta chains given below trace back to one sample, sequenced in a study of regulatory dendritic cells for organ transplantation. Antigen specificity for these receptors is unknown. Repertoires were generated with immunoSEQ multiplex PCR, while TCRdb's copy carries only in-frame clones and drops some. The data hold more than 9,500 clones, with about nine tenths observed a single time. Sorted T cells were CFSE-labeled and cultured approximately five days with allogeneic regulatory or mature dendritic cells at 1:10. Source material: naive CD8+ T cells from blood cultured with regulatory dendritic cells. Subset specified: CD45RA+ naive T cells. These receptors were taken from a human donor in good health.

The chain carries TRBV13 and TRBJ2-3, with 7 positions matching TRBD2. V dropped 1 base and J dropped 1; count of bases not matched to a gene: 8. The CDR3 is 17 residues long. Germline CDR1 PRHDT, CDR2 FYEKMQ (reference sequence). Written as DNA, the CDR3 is TGTGCCAGCAGCTTAGTCCAAGGACTAGGTGGCACAGATACGCAGTATTTT. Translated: CASSLVQGLGGTDTQYF. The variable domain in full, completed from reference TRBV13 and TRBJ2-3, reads AAGVIQSPRHLIKEKRETATLKCYPIPRHDTVYWYQQGPGQDPQFLISFYEKMQSDKGSIPDRFSAQQFSDYHSELNMSSLELGDSALYFCASSLVQGLGGTDTQYFGPGTRLTVL.

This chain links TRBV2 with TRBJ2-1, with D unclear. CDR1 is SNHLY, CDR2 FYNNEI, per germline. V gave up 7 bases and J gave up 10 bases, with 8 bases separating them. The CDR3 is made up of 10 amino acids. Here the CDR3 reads CASIVGEQFF. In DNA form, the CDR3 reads TGTGCCAGCATTGTGGGGGAGCAGTTCTTC.

The DNA of the CDR3 is TGTGCCAGCAGCGTAGATAGCGGGAGCACAGATACGCAGTATTTT. Its translation: CASSVDSGSTDTQYF. The genes are TRBV9 and TRBJ2-3; 7 bases fit TRBD2. CDR1 is SGDLS, CDR2 YYNGEE, per germline. J was trimmed by 0 bases and V by 0 bases; bases with no gene match: 1. There are 15 residues in the CDR3.

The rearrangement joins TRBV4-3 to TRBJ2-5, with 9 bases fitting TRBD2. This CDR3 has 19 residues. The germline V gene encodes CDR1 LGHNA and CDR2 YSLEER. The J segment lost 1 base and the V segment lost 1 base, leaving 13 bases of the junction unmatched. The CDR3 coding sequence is TGCGCCAGCAGCCAAGTAAACAAAGCCGGGACTAGCAGCCAAGAGACCCAGTACTTC. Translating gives CASSQVNKAGTSSQETQYF.

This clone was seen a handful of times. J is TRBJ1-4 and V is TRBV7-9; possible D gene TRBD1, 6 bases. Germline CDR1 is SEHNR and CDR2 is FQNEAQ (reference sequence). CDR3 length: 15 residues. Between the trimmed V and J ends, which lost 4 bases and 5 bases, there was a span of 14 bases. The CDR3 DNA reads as TGTGCCAGCAGCTCAGCACAGGGTAGCAATGAAAAACTGTTTTTT. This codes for CASSSAQGSNEKLFF.

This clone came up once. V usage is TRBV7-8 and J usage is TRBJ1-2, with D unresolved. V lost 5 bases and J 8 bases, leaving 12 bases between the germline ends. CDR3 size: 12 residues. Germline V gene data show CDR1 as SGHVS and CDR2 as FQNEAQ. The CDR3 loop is CASSPGGYGYTF. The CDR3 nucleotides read TGTGCCAGCAGCCCAGGAGGCTACGGCTACACCTTC.

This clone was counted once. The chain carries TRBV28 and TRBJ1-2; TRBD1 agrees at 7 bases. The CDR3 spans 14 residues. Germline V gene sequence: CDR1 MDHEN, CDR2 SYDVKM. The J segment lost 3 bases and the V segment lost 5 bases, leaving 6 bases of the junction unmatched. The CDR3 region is CASSLPTGDYGYTF. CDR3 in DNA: TGTGCCAGCAGTCTCCCCACAGGGGACTATGGCTACACCTTC.

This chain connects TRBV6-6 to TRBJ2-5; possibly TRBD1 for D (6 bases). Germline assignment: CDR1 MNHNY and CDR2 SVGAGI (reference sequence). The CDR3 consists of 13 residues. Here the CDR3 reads CASDSEFGETQYF. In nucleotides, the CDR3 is TGTGCATCGGACAGTGAGTTCGGTGAGACCCAGTACTTC.

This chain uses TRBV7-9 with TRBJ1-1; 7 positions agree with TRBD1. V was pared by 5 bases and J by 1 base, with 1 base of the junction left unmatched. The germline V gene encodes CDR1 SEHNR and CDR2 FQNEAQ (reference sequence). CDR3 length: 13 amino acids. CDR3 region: CASSGQENTEAFF. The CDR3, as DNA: TGTGCCAGCAGCGGACAGGAGAACACTGAAGCTTTCTTT.

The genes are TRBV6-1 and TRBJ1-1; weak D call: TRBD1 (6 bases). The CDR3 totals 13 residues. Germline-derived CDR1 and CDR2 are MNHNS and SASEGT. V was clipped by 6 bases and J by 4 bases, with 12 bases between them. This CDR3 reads CASRETGLTEAFF. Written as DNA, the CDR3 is TGTGCCAGCAGGGAGACAGGTCTCACTGAAGCTTTCTTT.